What follows are 4 T cell receptor beta chains derived from one specimen sequenced in a study of PD-L1 blockade in urothelial cancer (dated by TCRdb to about 2017). Library generation was performed with the immunoSEQ multiplex PCR assay. As stored in TCRdb, this immuneACCESS dataset retains in-frame rearrangements with V and J assigned. A fraction of the clones does not appear; measured against another copy, unresolved V genes explain less than half of the discrepancy, and the remainder lacks a known reason. Across this sample there are tens of thousands of clones, with roughly 82% seen only once. Over 7.5% of the sample is held by the ten biggest clonotypes. Sequencing was performed on PBMCs, taken around atezolizumab (anti-PD-L1) treatment. All receptors derive from a man between 65 and 85 years old with urothelial cancer.

Details on this clone: The junction shows a germline mismatch at one end, possibly a read error. The rearrangement links TRBV15 to TRBJ2-7; TRBD1 aligns across 7 bases. The germline V gene encodes CDR1 LNHNV and CDR2 YYDKDF (reference sequence). The CDR3 contains 14 residues. Here the CDR3 reads CATSTGRGPYERYF. DNA of the CDR3: TGTGCCACCAGCACGGGTAGGGGGCCCTACGAGCGGTACTTC.

The rearrangement joins TRBV5-4 to TRBJ1-4, with TRBD1 as a possible D gene (5 bases). Germline CDR1 reads SGHNT; CDR2 reads YYREEE (reference sequence). V lost 4 bases and J lost 5, with 15 bases in between. The CDR3 has 15 amino acids. The CDR3 region is CASSTGGTFNEKLFF. CDR3 DNA: TGTGCCAGCAGCACGGGGGGGACCTTCAATGAAAAACTGTTTTTT.

The V and J genes are TRBV4-3 and TRBJ1-4; 9 bases line up with TRBD1. CDR1 is LGHNA, CDR2 YSLEER, per germline. The CDR3 sequence is 14 residues long. V lost 5 bases to trimming and J lost 8 bases; unmatched junction nucleotides: 6. This chain's CDR3 is CASSTDRGREKLFF. For the CDR3, the DNA is TGCGCCAGCAGCACGGACAGGGGACGAGAAAAACTGTTTTTT.

This chain joins TRBV28 and TRBJ2-7; the match to TRBD1 covers 8 bases. Trimming cost V 6 bases and J 5 bases; bases outside gene matches: 9. CDR1 is MDHEN and CDR2 is SYDVKM in the germline V gene. This CDR3 comprises 14 residues. The CDR3 nucleotides are TGTGCCAGCAGGGCCAGGGGGCGCCCCCACGAGCAGTACTTC. Its protein product is CASRARGRPHEQYF.